Here is one T cell receptor (beta chain) with its context. Its antigen is still unknown. No much larger clonotype is one base removed from it; base qualities were not supplied. The data were taken from a study of blood T cell repertoires in COVID-19 (TCRdb year 2020). Background on the whole study: Samples covering the acute and convalescent phases of COVID-19 were provided by collaborators in the United States, Italy and Spain. The material from the prospective study consisted of cDNA or gDNA derived from T cells, B-cell-depleted T cells, or PBMCs. Deeply sampled blood TCRbeta repertoires from subjects exposed to, actively infected with, or recovered from COVID-19 were included in the dataset. The repertoires were released in a freely available public database meant as a resource for research on the immune response to SARS-CoV-2. The samples were drawn from the first 160 participants of the ongoing ImmuneRACE study and from under 1,500 subjects provided by 6 global collaborators. Sample metadata almost always included a de-identified subject ID, COVID-19 status, age in years and sex. Where HLA class I and class II types were available, the types were taken from metadata supplied by the sample provider, not from assay-based typing. What the study reported, not specific to this receptor: The amount of clinical and demographic metadata varied by source and participant and was provided uncurated.

Collaborating institutions collected whole blood in K2EDTA tubes following their own protocols. For TCRbeta analysis, collaborators shipped samples in one of three forms: frozen whole blood, isolated PBMCs, or DNA extracted from either of those sample types. Deletion took 1 base off V and 4 bases off J, with a span of 11 bases between the germline ends. The CDR3 numbers 15 residues from cysteine through phenylalanine. Only the CDR3 part of the read is kept: 45 bases, read in frame from the first base. Sequences MNHEY (CDR1) and SMNVEV (CDR2) are obtained from the germline V gene (reference sequence). The immunoSEQ Assay, a bias-controlled multiplex PCR, was used to amplify TCRbeta CDR3 regions from genomic DNA. The authors' pipeline ran thus. The number of nucleated cells in each sample was estimated by amplification of reference gene primers within the assay. To quantify the absolute abundance of each unique TCRbeta CDR3 rearrangement, sequence reads were collapsed and filtered. For each sample, productive Simpson clonality was calculated as the square root of Simpson's diversity index across productive rearrangements. TCRdb mirrors the immuneACCESS table, restricted to in-frame sequences. Some clones are absent from its copies; in checked studies, under half trace to an unresolved V gene, and the reason for the others is unknown. V and J calls and clone size are those listed in that table; D and trimming were worked out from the DNA. The sample table records around 150,000 clones; about four fifths of these occur just once. Approximately 11% of the sample is in the top ten clones.

The chain is assembled from TRBV27 and TRBJ2-1; the best D guess is TRBD2, with 6 bases matching. The sequence was obtained from a man aged 55 to 70 with active or convalescent COVID-19. Sequenced input: peripheral blood. The bases are TGTGCCAGCAGTTTATTCGGGGGAGCATACAATGAGCAGTTCTTC. It translates as CASSLFGGAYNEQFF.